The 12 T cell receptor beta chains reported below all come from one sample, sequenced in a study of blood T cell repertoires in COVID-19. Profiling relied on immunoSEQ multiplex PCR, and the TCRdb table lists in-frame clones only, not all of them. The sample has over 100,000 clones, about 79% seen once; the top ten hold 3.5% to 5.5%. Sequencing was performed on peripheral blood. The receptors shown here come from a woman aged 70-85 years with acute or convalescent COVID-19.

The chain carries TRBV7-8 and TRBJ2-3, with TRBD2 as a possible D gene (5 bases). CDR3 length equals 16 residues. Germline V lookup: CDR1 SGHVS, CDR2 FQNEAQ. The V and J ends lost 1 base and 4 bases respectively, with 15 bases between them. This chain's CDR3 is CASSLGGYGVPDTQYF. The CDR3 DNA is TGTGCCAGCAGCTTAGGAGGGTATGGGGTTCCAGATACGCAGTATTTT.

The V and J genes are TRBV3-1 (or the pseudogene TRBV3-2) and TRBJ2-3; D might be TRBD2 (6 bases). The CDR3 length is 16 residues. CDR1 is LGHDT, CDR2 YNNKEL, per germline (reference sequence). Trimming removed 5 bases from V and 0 bases from J, with 15 bases in between. CDR3 nucleotide sequence: TGTGCCAGCAGCTATTGGGGGACTCCAAGCACAGATACGCAGTATTTT. It codes for CASSYWGTPSTDTQYF.

V gene TRBV11-3 combines with J gene TRBJ1-1; the D is unclear. V shed 6 bases and J shed 1 base, with 12 bases lying between them. Germline V gives CDR1 SGHNT, CDR2 YENEEA. This CDR3 is built from 14 residues. CDR3 DNA: TGTGCCAGCAGTTCGTTTGCGGGGAACACTGAAGCTTTCTTT. Amino acids: CASSSFAGNTEAFF.

In this sample, this clone turned up once. V gene TRBV5-1 combines with J gene TRBJ2-7; 9 bases line up with TRBD1. Germline lookup yields CDR1 SGHRS and CDR2 YFSETQ. Germline trimming cut 4 bases from V and 3 bases from J; bases unmatched to any gene: 5. CDR3 length: 14 amino acids. Here the CDR3 DNA reads TGCGCCAGCAGCATAGAGACAGGGGGCTACGAGCAGTACTTC. This translates into CASSIETGGYEQYF.

This sequence joins TRBV6-6 and TRBJ1-2; the match to TRBD1 covers 8 bases. Germline assignment: CDR1 MNHNY and CDR2 SVGAGI (reference sequence). This CDR3 has 13 amino acids. V lost 4 bases and J lost 8; bases outside the gene matches: 6. CDR3 protein: CASSSQGAQGYTF. The CDR3 region has the DNA TGTGCCAGCAGTTCGCAGGGGGCACAAGGCTACACCTTC.

The V and J genes are TRBV19 and TRBJ2-4, with unresolved D. The length of the CDR3 is 13 residues. CDR1 and CDR2 (germline): LNHDA, SQIVND (reference sequence). V lost 3 bases and J lost 9, with 12 bases in between. CDR3 region: CASSISIEAIQYF. The CDR3 DNA reads as TGTGCCAGTAGTATTTCTATCGAGGCCATTCAGTACTTC.

The chain uses TRBV6-2 or TRBV6-3 and TRBJ1-1; 8 bases match TRBD1. V was pared by 5 bases and J by 11 bases, with 7 bases of the junction left unmatched. CDR3 length equals 12 residues. Germline values: CDR1 MNHEY, CDR2 SVGEGT. The CDR3 loop reads CASSRQRQGAFF. CDR3 coding DNA: TGTGCCAGCAGTCGACAACGACAGGGGGCTTTCTTT.

The chain recombines TRBV10-3 with TRBJ1-5; D is perhaps TRBD1 (5 bases). Germline lookup yields CDR1 ENHRY and CDR2 SYGVKD. This CDR3 has 16 residues. Trimming left V 2 bases short and J 6 bases short, with 17 bases between. The CDR3 protein is CAISEGHNTVPQPQHF. For the CDR3, the DNA is TGTGCCATCAGTGAGGGACACAATACGGTGCCTCAGCCCCAGCATTTT.

The J gene is TRBJ2-2, the V gene TRBV11-3; 7 bases match TRBD1. J was trimmed by 1 base and V by 5 bases; bases with no gene match: 4. The CDR3 covers 15 residues. Germline V gene lookup returns CDR1 SGHNT and CDR2 YENEEA. The CDR3 sequence: CASSPTGVNTGELFF. The CDR3 DNA sequence: TGTGCCAGCAGCCCTACAGGGGTGAACACCGGGGAGCTGTTTTTT.

This clone has more than one count but fewer than ten. The chain's CDR3 is CASSLAVNEKLFF. As DNA, the CDR3 is TGCGCCAGCAGCTTGGCCGTTAATGAAAAACTGTTTTTT. The V call is TRBV5-1, the J call TRBJ1-4; unclear D gene. V was trimmed by 0 bases and J by 4 bases, leaving 4 bases between them. In germline, CDR1 is SGHRS, CDR2 YFSETQ. This CDR3 comprises 13 residues.

The rearrangement uses TRBV5-6 and TRBJ2-3; 10 nucleotides match TRBD1. The CDR3 contains 16 residues. V gave up 2 bases and J gave up 4 bases; unmatched junction bases: 7. The germline V gene encodes CDR1 SGHDT and CDR2 YYEEEE. The CDR3 nucleotides are TGTGCCAGCAGCTTCCCGGGACAGGGGCTCGCAGATACGCAGTATTTT. Its protein is CASSFPGQGLADTQYF.

This clone was observed at least ten times. The J gene is TRBJ1-4, the V gene TRBV9; a weak D match, TRBD1 (5 bases). This CDR3 region has 15 residues. Germline CDR1 reads SGDLS; CDR2 reads YYNGEE. Trimming took off 8 bases at V and 0 bases at J, with 14 bases between the two ends. The DNA for the CDR3 is TGTGCCAGTGGTCGGGGGGATGCAACTAATGAAAAACTGTTTTTT. Amino acids: CASGRGDATNEKLFF.